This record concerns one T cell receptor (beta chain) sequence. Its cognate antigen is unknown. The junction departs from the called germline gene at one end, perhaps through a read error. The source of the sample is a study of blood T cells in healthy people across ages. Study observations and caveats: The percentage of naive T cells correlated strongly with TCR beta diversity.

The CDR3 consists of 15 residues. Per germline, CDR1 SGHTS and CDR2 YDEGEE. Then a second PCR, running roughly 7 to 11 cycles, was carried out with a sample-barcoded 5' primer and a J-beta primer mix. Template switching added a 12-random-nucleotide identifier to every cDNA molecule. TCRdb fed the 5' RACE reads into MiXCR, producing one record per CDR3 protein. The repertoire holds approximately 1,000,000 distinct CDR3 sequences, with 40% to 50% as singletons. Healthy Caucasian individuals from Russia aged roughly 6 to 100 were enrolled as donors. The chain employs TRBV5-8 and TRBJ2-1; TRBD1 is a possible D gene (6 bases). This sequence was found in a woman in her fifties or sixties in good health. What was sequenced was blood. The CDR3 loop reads CASSLHPGQYNERFF. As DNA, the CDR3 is TGTGCCAGCAGCTTGCACCCGGGACAATACAATGAGCGGTTCTTC.